What follows describes a single T cell receptor (gamma chain). Since a far larger clone is one base different, this is likely a read error. The sample has other DNA sequences that encode this CDR3 too. The data are from a study of gamma delta lymphoproliferative disorders and STAT genes. The CDR3 sequence is 16 residues long. V shed 4 bases and J 7 bases; nucleotides not matched to a gene: 12. TCRdb reanalysed the multiplex PCR reads via CATT. Counted here are 600 or so gamma-chain clones, 16% occurring once; the ten biggest clones make up 36%. The receptor sequences were amplified from genomic DNA of peripheral blood mononuclear cells.

This TCR came from a human donor in good health. The chain has TRGV11 and TRGJP1. The J gene, left out of TCRdb, was set here by checking the DNA against germline. TRGV11 is recorded as an ORF, its role being uncertain. The material sequenced was blood. CDR3 sequence: CACWISFTRGGWFKIF. The CDR3 nucleotides are TGTGCCTGCTGGATTAGTTTTACACGTGGTGGTTGGTTCAAGATATTT.